This TCR beta chain was retrieved from a study of tumor-infiltrating lymphocytes in oesophageal squamous cell carcinoma. The CDR3 runs to 15 residues. CDR1 SNHLY and CDR2 FYNNEI come from the germline V gene. V lost 7 bases and J lost 6, with 19 bases in between. This clonotype was observed a handful of times. TCRdb reprocessed the PCR reads via MiXCR and lists one record per CDR3 protein. This sample has about 20,000 distinct CDR3 sequences, with around 43% found just once. The TCR comes from a female donor with esophageal squamous cell carcinoma. V is TRBV2 and J is TRBJ1-5; D perhaps matches TRBD1 (6 bases). Sequenced input: normal esophageal tissue next to the tumor. The CDR3 region has the DNA TGTGCCAGCACCATGGGGGGGGCTGAAGGTCAGCCCCAGCATTTT. Its protein product is CASTMGGAEGQPQHF.